Listed here is a single T cell receptor (beta chain). The antigen is not known. The data are from a study of T cell responses to AZD1222 COVID-19 vaccine. General study findings and limits: Increases in Spike-specific TCR breadth and depth were seen after two AZD1222 doses. Repertoire samples came only from after the peak T cell response. Donors were largely white British and mainly female; clonal diversity was possibly underestimated. Baseline seropositives among AZD1222 recipients totaled only 6 or 7.

Germline V gives CDR1 LGHDT, CDR2 YNNKEL (reference sequence). The V gene end was trimmed by 2 bases and the J gene end by 4 bases; junction bases not matched to a gene: 4. The CDR3 sequence is 15 residues long. TCRdb keeps only in-frame clones here, not all; method: immunoSEQ multiplex PCR. The sample has fewer than 200,000 clones; roughly 88% are singletons. The chain recombines TRBV3-1 (or the pseudogene TRBV3-2) with TRBJ1-5; 8 bases match TRBD1. This sample comprised peripheral blood, obtained 28 days after the second AZD1222 dose. This TCR derives from an adult who received the AZD1222 COVID-19 vaccine. Written as DNA, the CDR3 is TGTGCCAGCAGCCAAACTGGACAGGGAAATCAGCCCCAGCATTTT. This translates into CASSQTGQGNQPQHF.